The source of this TCR beta chain is a study of blood T cell repertoires in COVID-19. For the study at large: Researchers got acute and convalescent COVID-19 samples from the United States, Italy and Spain.

Produced via immunoSEQ multiplex PCR; TCRdb's table is partial and in-frame only. Of 120,000 or so clones listed, approximately 68% were seen once; the top ten hold 2.2%. Trimming took 6 bases from V and 7 from J; bases not matched to a gene: 13. In germline, CDR1 is SNHLY, CDR2 FYNNEI. The CDR3 is 15 residues long. This TCR was sampled from a woman aged 65 to 85 with acute or convalescent COVID-19. The chain uses TRBV2 and TRBJ2-7; TRBD1 agrees at 9 bases. Specimen: peripheral blood. In nucleotides, the CDR3 is TGTGCCAGCAGGGCCCCCGGGACAGGGTTCGGGGAGCAGTACTTC. Encoded protein: CASRAPGTGFGEQYF. Complete variable domain (other parts from reference TRBV2 and TRBJ2-7): EPEVTQTPSHQVTQMGQEVILRCVPISNHLYFYWYRQILGQKVEFLVSFYNNEISEKSEIFDDQFSVERPDGSNFTLKIRSTKLEDSAMYFCASRAPGTGFGEQYFGPGTRLTVT.